These T cell receptor beta chains were read from a single sample in a study of Graves' ophthalmopathy and Graves' hyperthyroidism. In TCRdb, the multiplex PCR reads were re-called with MiXCR into one record per CDR3 protein. The sample consists of 900,000 to 1,200,000 distinct CDR3 sequences, roughly 35% of them appearing once. The sample taken for sequencing was peripheral blood or thyroid tissue (not recorded which). Source of these receptors: an adult man with Graves' hyperthyroidism. CDR3s include the opening cysteine and the closing phenylalanine or tryptophan. The D gene is left open where the match is weak. For some rows the clone size is stated as once, few or many, or as a class when expanded; others skip it.

TRBV2	many	TRBD1	TRBJ2-5	TGTGCCAGCAGTGAAGAGAGACAGGGGGCAAGGGAGACCCAGCACTTC	CASSEERQGARETQHF
TRBV24-1	many	.	TRBJ1-4	TGTGCCACCAGTAATCAAACCACTAGGAAACTGTTTTTT	CATSNQTTRKLFF
TRBV19	.	.	TRBJ2-5	TGTGCCAGTAGCCACGGGAGCTATGAGACTCAGTACTTC	CASSHGSYETQYF
TRBV9	many	.	TRBJ1-1	TGTGCCAGCAGCGTGGATCAAGGAGGCACTGAAGCTTTCTTT	CASSVDQGGTEAFF
TRBV19	.	.	TRBJ1-5	TGTGCCAGTAGTATTTTTACAGCGTCTAATCAGGCCCAGCATTTT	CASSIFTASNQAQHF
TRBV28	many	.	TRBJ1-2	TGTGCCAGCAGGACAGATCAGGCCTACACCTTC	CASRTDQAYTF
TRBV12-3/TRBV12-4	few	TRBD2	TRBJ2-5	TGTGCCAGCAGCCCATTCGCGCGGGAGCGGGAGACCCAGTACTTC	CASSPFARERETQYF
TRBV14	.	.	TRBJ2-2	TGTGCCAGCAGCCAAGGGAACCCCTTACGGGAAAACACCGGGGAGCTGTTTTTT	CASSQGNPLRENTGELFF
TRBV12-3/TRBV12-4	.	TRBD1	TRBJ1-5	TGTGCCAGCAGTCGGACAGGGGCGGATCAGCCCCAGCATTTT	CASSRTGADQPQHF
TRBV9	few	TRBD2	TRBJ2-2	TGTGCCAGCAGCTCCAGATCACTAGCGATGGTAACCGGGGAGCTGTTTTTT	CASSSRSLAMVTGELFF
TRBV14	.	.	TRBJ2-7	TGTGCCAGCAGCCAAACCGGGGCTGAGGCCTGCGAGCAGTACTTC	CASSQTGAEACEQYF
TRBV9	many	.	TRBJ1-3	TGTGCCAGCAGCGTAGCTACGGGGGCGACGGGAAACACCATATATTTT	CASSVATGATGNTIYF
TRBV10-3	many	TRBD1	TRBJ2-7	TGTGCCATCAGGACCGGGACAGACTACGAGCAGTACTTC	CAIRTGTDYEQYF
TRBV11-2	many	TRBD1	TRBJ1-5	TGTGCCAGCAGCTTAGGGGGACAGGCTAATCAGCCCCAGCATTTT	CASSLGGQANQPQHF
TRBV29-1	many	.	TRBJ2-7	TGCAGCGTTAGACAGGTGGACTACGAGCAGTACTTC	CSVRQVDYEQYF
TRBV11-1	.	TRBD2	TRBJ2-7	TGTGCCAGCAGCTTAGAGCGGACTAGAAACTACGAGCAGTACTTC	CASSLERTRNYEQYF
TRBV20-1	.	TRBD1	TRBJ2-6	TGCAGTGCTAGGTTCACAGGGGGCGGCGTAGCTTTC	CSARFTGGGVAF
TRBV7-9	many	.	TRBJ1-2	TGTGCCAGCAGCTTAAAGGGGACTAGCGGCTACACCTTC	CASSLKGTSGYTF
TRBV24-1	.	TRBD1	TRBJ1-2	TGCGCCACCAGTGGCAGGGGGAAGGGCTACACCTTC	CATSGRGKGYTF
TRBV4-3	.	.	TRBJ1-4	TGCGCCAGCAGCCAAGACCGGGGGGACGGAAAACTGTTTTTT	CASSQDRGDGKLFF